Below are 23 T cell receptor beta chains sequenced from a single sample in a study of T cells after yellow fever vaccination. TCRdb recomputed calls from the 5' RACE reads with MiXCR, one row per CDR3 protein. The table records approximately 510,000 distinct CDR3 sequences, around a fifth of them present only once. The input for sequencing was PBMCs, taken 21 days after the first yellow fever vaccination. The receptors were gathered from a man younger than 30 who received the YFV17D yellow fever vaccine.

This clonotype showed up just a few times. CDR3 nucleotide sequence: TGCAGCGTTAGATGGGGGCGAGGGAACACTGAAGCTTTCTTT. Its translation: CSVRWGRGNTEAFF. The J gene is TRBJ1-1, the V gene TRBV29-1; the D gene is possibly TRBD1 (6 bases). This CDR3 is built from 14 residues. Germline V gene lookup returns CDR1 SQVTM and CDR2 ANQGSEA. The V end was cut by 5 bases, the J end by 1 base, with 14 bases between.

This clonotype showed up just a few times. This sequence joins TRBV20-1 and TRBJ1-3, with 10 bases identical to TRBD1. There are 17 residues in the CDR3. V was clipped by 1 base and J by 2 bases; unmatched bases: 8. CDR1 is DFQATT and CDR2 is SNEGSKA in the germline V gene (reference sequence). The CDR3 nucleotides read TGCAGTGCTAGAGGGCTAGGCGGGACAGGGGCTGGAAACACCATATATTTT. Encoded protein: CSARGLGGTGAGNTIYF.

J is TRBJ2-2 and V is TRBV4-3, with 9 bases identical to TRBD2. The CDR3 spans 17 residues. The trim removed 0 bases at V and 6 bases at J, leaving 8 bases unmatched. CDR1 LGHNA and CDR2 YSLEER come from the germline V gene. The CDR3 region is CASSQDFGGGAPGELFF. The CDR3 region has the DNA TGCGCCAGCAGCCAAGACTTCGGCGGGGGGGCCCCCGGGGAGCTGTTTTTT.

This sequence joins TRBV6-5 and TRBJ1-3; D gene unclear. CDR1 is MNHEY and CDR2 is SVGAGI in the germline V gene. This CDR3 spans 16 amino acids. Trimming shortened V by 4 bases and J by 0 bases, and 13 bases separated the two germline ends. The CDR3 loop is CASSSHPPGSGNTIYF. CDR3 DNA: TGTGCCAGCAGTTCCCACCCCCCGGGCTCTGGAAACACCATATATTTT.

This clonotype was seen only a few times. The chain employs TRBV7-8 and TRBJ2-1; D possibly uses TRBD1 or TRBD2 (5 bases each). Trimming took 7 bases from V and 3 from J, leaving 16 bases between them. In germline, CDR1 is SGHVS, CDR2 FQNEAQ. There are 15 residues in the CDR3. The CDR3 region is CASTTPGQGYNEQFF. The CDR3 DNA reads as TGTGCCAGCACTACGCCGGGGCAGGGCTACAATGAGCAGTTCTTC.

This clonotype has just a few counts. The chain recombines TRBV4-1 with TRBJ1-2, with D tentatively TRBD1 (6 bases). Per the germline V gene, CDR1 is MGHRA and CDR2 is YSYEKL. V was clipped by 4 bases and J by 2 bases, with 8 bases between them. This CDR3 spans 13 amino acids. CDR3: CASSRDKNYGYTF. The CDR3 DNA sequence: TGCGCCAGCAGCCGGGACAAAAACTATGGCTACACCTTC.

This clonotype was found a few times. The chain carries TRBV20-1 and TRBJ2-1; D may match TRBD1 or TRBD2 (5 bases each). The length of the CDR3 is 14 residues. Trimming stripped 3 bases from V and 4 bases from J, with 13 bases between. Germline V CDR1 and CDR2: DFQATT, SNEGSKA (reference sequence). The CDR3 nucleotides are TGCAGTGCTAGCCGGCCCGAGGGGTACAATGAGCAGTTCTTC. Protein: CSASRPEGYNEQFF.

The chain carries TRBV20-1 and TRBJ1-4, with D possibly TRBD1 on 6 matching bases. The V end lost 3 bases, the J end lost 7 bases, and 15 bases lay between the germline ends. The germline gives CDR1 DFQATT, CDR2 SNEGSKA (reference sequence). The CDR3 contains 14 residues. CDR3 loop: CSARSPGAGEKLFF. CDR3 in DNA: TGCAGTGCTAGGTCACCAGGGGCAGGTGAAAAACTGTTTTTT.

J is TRBJ2-7 and V is TRBV7-9; D perhaps matches TRBD1 (5 bases). CDR3 size: 15 residues. Germline V CDR1 and CDR2: SEHNR, FQNEAQ (reference sequence). Trimming removed 6 bases at V and 2 bases at J, with 17 bases between. CDR3: CASSSGNDWPYEQYF. CDR3 DNA: TGTGCCAGCAGTTCAGGGAACGACTGGCCCTACGAGCAGTACTTC.

This clonotype showed up many times. The chain joins TRBV7-2 to TRBJ2-3; perhaps TRBD2 as D (7 bases). CDR1 is SGHTA and CDR2 is FQGNSA in the germline V gene. The CDR3 is 14 amino acids. The germline V and J ends were trimmed by 8 bases and 4 bases, with 16 bases remaining between them. CDR3 nucleotide sequence: TGTGCCAGCTCGAGGGGGGGCCCGGCAGATACGCAGTATTTT. It yields the protein CASSRGGPADTQYF. Full variable domain (remainder filled in from reference TRBV7-2 and TRBJ2-3): GAGVSQSPSNKVTEKGKDVELRCDPISGHTALYWYRQSLGQGLEFLIYFQGNSAPDKSGLPSDRFSAERTGGSVSTLTIQRTQQEDSAVYLCASSRGGPADTQYFGPGTRLTVL.

This clonotype has a count of ten or more. The chain links TRBV13 to TRBJ1-2, with D unclear. This CDR3 is built from 13 residues. Trimming took off 5 bases at V and 0 bases at J, with 7 bases between the two ends. Per the germline V gene, CDR1 is PRHDT and CDR2 is FYEKMQ (reference sequence). The CDR3 protein is CASSGPANYGYTF. Written as DNA, the CDR3 is TGTGCCAGCAGCGGACCAGCTAACTATGGCTACACCTTC.

The chain carries TRBV19 and TRBJ1-1, with D maybe TRBD1 (5 bases). V lost 9 bases and J lost 1, with 12 bases in between. Looked up from germline, CDR1 is LNHDA and CDR2 is SQIVND (reference sequence). The CDR3 has 13 amino acids. CDR3 in DNA: TGTGCCAGCACGCTGGGGGGGAACACTGAAGCTTTCTTT. This codes for CASTLGGNTEAFF.

This clonotype has a handful of counts. The V and J genes are TRBV18 and TRBJ1-2; the D gene is possibly TRBD1 (5 bases). Between the trimmed V and J ends, which lost 3 bases and 6 bases, there was a span of 14 bases. Germline assignment: CDR1 KGHSH and CDR2 LQKENI. The CDR3 totals 14 residues. The CDR3, as DNA: TGTGCCAGCTCACCCGTGGGGACGGTGGATGGCTACACCTTC. Translation: CASSPVGTVDGYTF.

This clonotype was detected a few times. The V call is TRBV6-5, the J call TRBJ2-7; 10 nucleotides agree with TRBD2. The CDR3 has 15 residues. Per the germline V gene, CDR1 is MNHEY and CDR2 is SVGAGI. After removal of 0 bases from V and 4 bases from J, the junction contained 3 bases not matched to a gene. The CDR3 loop reads CASSYSTSGRYEQYF. The CDR3 DNA is TGTGCCAGCAGTTACTCGACTAGCGGGCGGTACGAGCAGTACTTC.

The genes are TRBV5-1 and TRBJ2-7, with D possibly being TRBD2 (6 bases). Germline loops: CDR1 SGHRS, CDR2 YFSETQ. Trimming took 0 bases from V and 6 from J, leaving 10 bases between them. The CDR3 totals 13 residues. The CDR3 nucleotides are TGCGCCAGCAGCTTGGGGGCGGGATTCGAGCAGTACGTC. It specifies CASSLGAGFEQYV.

This chain uses TRBV19 with TRBJ1-1; D is perhaps TRBD1 (5 bases). V shed 7 bases and J shed 1 base, with 13 bases lying between them. The CDR3 is made up of 14 amino acids. The V gene's germline CDR1 is LNHDA and CDR2 SQIVND (reference sequence). CDR3 bases: TGTGCCAGTAAGCGAAATGGGGGGAACACTGAAGCTTTCTTT. Translated, it gives CASKRNGGNTEAFF.

This chain joins TRBV7-9 and TRBJ2-3; maybe TRBD2 (6 bases). CDR1 SEHNR and CDR2 FQNEAQ come from the germline V gene (reference sequence). Between the trimmed V and J ends, which lost 3 bases and 4 bases, there was a span of 11 bases. This CDR3 has 14 amino acids. The CDR3: CASSLWRGPDTQYF. CDR3 nucleotide sequence: TGTGCCAGCAGCTTGTGGCGGGGCCCAGATACGCAGTATTTT.

This chain uses TRBV7-8 with TRBJ2-3; TRBD2 matches at 8 bases. This CDR3 is built from 16 residues. In germline, CDR1 is SGHVS, CDR2 FQNEAQ. J gave up 3 bases and V 1 base, and 6 bases lay outside the gene matches. Written as DNA, the CDR3 is TGTGCCAGCAGCTTAGTTCGGGGGGGCCGTACAGATACGCAGTATTTT. It encodes CASSLVRGGRTDTQYF.

The chain couples TRBV3-1 to TRBJ1-3, with D possibly being TRBD1 (6 bases). V was cut by 1 base and J by 4 bases, with 20 bases left in between. The CDR3 covers 18 residues. Germline V gene lookup returns CDR1 LGHDT and CDR2 YNNKEL (reference sequence). The CDR3 nucleotides are TGTGCCAGCAGCCAAGCCCGCGGGGGGGGCATGTGGGGAAACACCATATATTTT. Its protein product is CASSQARGGGMWGNTIYF.

This chain joins TRBV29-1 and TRBJ2-1, with TRBD1 as a possible D gene (6 bases). CDR1 and CDR2 (germline): SQVTM, ANQGSEA. The CDR3 totals 13 residues. The V and J ends lost 0 bases and 7 bases respectively, with 10 bases between them. The DNA of the CDR3 is TGCAGCGTTGAAGAGGCCAGGGGTAATGAGCAGTTCTTC. Its protein product is CSVEEARGNEQFF.

This sequence joins TRBV11-1 and TRBJ2-1; D is possibly TRBD2 (5 bases). Between the trimmed V and J ends, which lost 5 bases and 7 bases, there was a span of 33 bases. This CDR3 spans 20 amino acids. The germline gives CDR1 SGHAT, CDR2 FQDESV (reference sequence). CDR3 sequence reads: CASSKRLLDSSLVGLNEQFF. Here the CDR3 DNA reads TGTGCCAGCAGCAAACGATTATTGGACTCGTCCCTCGTGGGATTAAATGAGCAGTTCTTC.

The CDR3 reads CASRTTRTYEQYF. The CDR3 coding sequence is TGTGCCAGCAGAACGACCCGGACCTACGAGCAGTACTTC. The chain links TRBV6-2 or TRBV6-3 to TRBJ2-7; D not certain. The V gene lost 6 bases and the J gene lost 2 bases, with 11 bases spanning the gap. There are 13 residues in the CDR3. Germline lookup yields CDR1 MNHEY and CDR2 SVGEGT.

The chain combines TRBV18 with TRBJ2-7; D is uncertain. The germline V gene has CDR1 KGHSH and CDR2 LQKENI. The CDR3 loop spans 13 amino acids. V lost 5 bases and J lost 3, with 11 bases in between. The CDR3 DNA is TGTGCCAGCTCATTTGACAAATACTACGAGCAGTACTTC. It translates to CASSFDKYYEQYF.